What follows are 26 T cell receptor beta chains derived from one specimen sequenced in a study of T cells in Graves' hyperthyroidism and ophthalmopathy. The CDR3 regions of TCR beta were amplified from RNA transcripts. Using the HTBI primer set, a first-round RT-PCR was run on the TCR CDR3. One entry per CDR3 protein, called by TCRdb with MiXCR from the multiplex PCR reads. The sample has around 420,000 distinct CDR3 sequences, about a sixth seen once. The sequencing sample was made of blood. These receptors came from a woman between 18 and 29 years old with Graves' hyperthyroidism.

This clonotype has a count of ten or more. The CDR3, as DNA: TGCGCCAGCAGCCAAGCCTCGGCACGGGACACTGAAGCTTTCTTT. This codes for CASSQASARDTEAFF. The rearrangement links TRBV4-3 to TRBJ1-1; D remains ambiguous. Germline-derived CDR1 and CDR2 are LGHNA and YSLEER. This CDR3 has 15 amino acids. Trimming shortened V by 1 base and J by 3 bases, and 12 bases separated the two germline ends.

This clonotype was picked up many times. CDR3 sequence reads: CASRNPGHPKQFF. CDR3 DNA: TGTGCCAGCAGGAACCCGGGACACCCAAAGCAGTTCTTC. The chain recombines TRBV28 with TRBJ2-1; possible D gene TRBD1, 6 bases. From germline, CDR1 is MDHEN and CDR2 SYDVKM. V lost 6 bases and J 11 bases, leaving 17 bases between the germline ends. This CDR3 is 13 amino acids long.

In its sample, this clonotype was seen many times. This CDR3 is CASTKLAGGPSSYNEQFF. For the CDR3, the DNA is TGTGCCAGCACCAAACTAGCGGGGGGGCCTAGCTCCTACAATGAGCAGTTCTTC. The chain recombines TRBV3-1 with TRBJ2-1, with 13 bases matching TRBD2. Trimming at V came to 7 bases and at J to 0 bases, leaving 9 bases not matched to a gene. The CDR3 is 18 amino acids. Germline values: CDR1 LGHDT, CDR2 YNNKEL (reference sequence).

This chain links TRBV9 with TRBJ2-7, with 16 bases that match TRBD2. The germline V gene encodes CDR1 SGDLS and CDR2 YYNGEE. This CDR3 spans 17 amino acids. V was clipped by 2 bases and J by 1 base; unmatched bases: 3. CDR3 loop: CASSVGGLAGGSYEQYF. The CDR3 nucleotides are TGTGCCAGCAGCGTGGGGGGACTAGCGGGAGGGTCCTACGAGCAGTACTTC.

This clonotype was seen many times. V is TRBV27 and J is TRBJ1-1; 7 bases fit TRBD1. CDR3 size: 15 residues. Germline V gene data show CDR1 as MNHEY and CDR2 as SMNVEV (reference sequence). Germline trimming cut 3 bases from V and 1 base from J; bases unmatched to any gene: 5. CDR3 sequence reads: CASSLYGTANTEAFF. CDR3 coding DNA: TGTGCCAGCAGTTTGTATGGGACAGCGAACACTGAAGCTTTCTTT.

The genes are TRBV15 and TRBJ2-3; 7 bases are a match to TRBD2. Looked up from germline, CDR1 is LNHNV and CDR2 is YYDKDF (reference sequence). CDR3 length: 17 residues. Trimming took 2 bases from V and 2 from J; bases not matched to a gene: 10. CDR3 amino acids: CATSRSLASGNTDTQYF. CDR3 DNA: TGTGCCACCAGCAGATCCCTAGCTAGCGGCAACACAGATACGCAGTATTTT.

Many counts were recorded for this clonotype. The chain carries TRBV6-1 and TRBJ2-3, with D perhaps matching TRBD1 (5 bases). Trimming stripped 2 bases from V and 5 bases from J, with 8 bases between. Germline V lookup: CDR1 MNHNS, CDR2 SASEGT. The CDR3 has 13 residues. This CDR3 is CASSEQGGDTQYF. The CDR3 region has the DNA TGTGCCAGCAGTGAACAGGGCGGAGATACGCAGTATTTT.

In its sample, this clonotype was seen a few times. This chain links TRBV9 with TRBJ2-5, with D possibly being TRBD1 (6 bases). Germline CDR1 SGDLS, CDR2 YYNGEE. The CDR3 has 13 amino acids. V was shortened by 3 bases and J by 3 bases, with 9 bases between the two germline ends. CDR3 nucleotide sequence: TGTGCCAGCAGCGCGGGACACGAAGAGACCCAGTACTTC. Its translation: CASSAGHEETQYF.

This clonotype was recorded at least ten times. The chain combines TRBV3-1 with TRBJ2-3; D ambiguous. Trimming pared 5 bases from V and 3 bases from J, leaving 15 bases between. This CDR3 comprises 15 residues. Germline lookup yields CDR1 LGHDT and CDR2 YNNKEL (reference sequence). CDR3 DNA sequence: TGTGCCAGCAGCTCCGGACCCTCCGGGACAGATACGCAGTATTTT. Residues: CASSSGPSGTDTQYF.

This clonotype was observed at least ten times. This chain joins TRBV6-1 and TRBJ1-1, with 8 bases lining up with TRBD1. The length of the CDR3 is 14 residues. Unmatched junction bases numbered 3, after V lost 5 bases and J lost 1 base. CDR1 is MNHNS and CDR2 is SASEGT in the germline V gene. As DNA, the CDR3 is TGTGCCAGCAGTTCCGGGACAGGGAACACTGAAGCTTTCTTT. It yields the protein CASSSGTGNTEAFF.

This sequence joins TRBV29-1 and TRBJ2-6; D unresolved. V shed 7 bases and J shed 0 bases, with 7 bases lying between them. CDR1 is SQVTM, CDR2 ANQGSEA, per germline. The CDR3 spans 13 residues. The CDR3 DNA follows: TGCAGCGCGGGTTTCTCTGGGGCCAACGTCCTGACTTTC. Translation: CSAGFSGANVLTF.

This chain links TRBV4-2 with TRBJ2-3; 9 bases map to TRBD2. CDR3 length: 17 residues. Germline V lookup: CDR1 LGHNA, CDR2 YNFKEQ. J was trimmed by 2 bases and V by 2 bases; bases with no gene match: 8. In nucleotides, the CDR3 is TGTGCCAGCAGCCAAAGAACGGGCGGGGGGGCCACAGATACGCAGTATTTT. Protein: CASSQRTGGGATDTQYF.

This clonotype has at least ten counts. The rearrangement links TRBV7-2 to TRBJ2-1; the match to TRBD2 covers 11 bases. The CDR3 is 17 residues long. Unmatched junction bases numbered 7, after V lost 6 bases and J lost 0 bases. Germline V gives CDR1 SGHTA, CDR2 FQGNSA. CDR3 coding DNA: TGTGCCAGCAGTCCAGGGACTAGCGGTAGCTCCTACAATGAGCAGTTCTTC. The encoded protein is CASSPGTSGSSYNEQFF.

This clonotype was seen at least ten times. This sequence joins TRBV24-1 and TRBJ1-4; perhaps TRBD1 as D (6 bases). Per germline, CDR1 KGHDR and CDR2 SFDVKD. The CDR3 runs 16 residues. For the CDR3, the DNA is TGTGCATCTTACCGCGCTCTACAGGGCGGAAATGAAAAACTGTTTTTT. This gives the protein CASYRALQGGNEKLFF.

This clonotype was seen more than once but under ten times. The V gene is TRBV6-5, the J gene TRBJ2-2; D is possibly TRBD2 (6 bases). The CDR3 sequence is 16 residues long. Germline V gives CDR1 MNHEY, CDR2 SVGAGI. The V end lost 0 bases, the J end lost 6 bases, and 14 bases lay between the germline ends. The CDR3 nucleotides are TGTGCCAGCAGTTACTCGACCGGGAGTCGTGCCGGGGAGCTGTTTTTT. Protein sequence: CASSYSTGSRAGELFF.

This clonotype was found a few times. The rearrangement links TRBV20-1 to TRBJ1-2; D is possibly TRBD1 (5 bases). V lost 8 bases and J 6 bases, leaving 13 bases between the germline ends. CDR1 is DFQATT, CDR2 SNEGSKA, per germline (reference sequence). The CDR3 is 11 amino acids. The CDR3 loop is CSHAGRDGYTF. As DNA, the CDR3 is TGCAGTCACGCGGGACGTGATGGCTACACCTTC.

This clonotype was found many times. This chain links TRBV6-5 with TRBJ1-2, with D unresolved. Trimming removed 0 bases from V and 4 bases from J, with 12 bases in between. The CDR3 sequence is 15 residues long. The germline V gene encodes CDR1 MNHEY and CDR2 SVGAGI. The CDR3 bases are TGTGCCAGCAGTTACTCGGGGTACGCCGTCTATGGCTACACCTTC. Translation: CASSYSGYAVYGYTF.

The chain combines TRBV5-6 with TRBJ2-5; D is possibly TRBD2 (5 bases). V lost 4 bases and J lost 0, with 13 bases in between. The CDR3 is 15 residues long. Germline V lookup: CDR1 SGHDT, CDR2 YYEEEE. CDR3 loop: CASSPISGYQETQYF. For the CDR3, the DNA is TGTGCCAGCAGCCCCATCTCGGGGTACCAAGAGACCCAGTACTTC.

This clonotype was observed many times. This chain uses TRBV3-1 with TRBJ2-7, with D perhaps matching TRBD2 (5 bases). The CDR3 length is 12 residues. V lost 3 bases, J lost 2 bases, and 5 bases lay in between. Germline CDR1 is LGHDT and CDR2 is YNNKEL (reference sequence). The CDR3 protein is CASSHGAYEQYF. The CDR3 coding sequence is TGTGCCAGCAGCCACGGGGCCTACGAGCAGTACTTC.

This clonotype came up a few times. The chain combines TRBV27 with TRBJ2-1, with 7 bases fitting TRBD1. Germline values: CDR1 MNHEY, CDR2 SMNVEV (reference sequence). The V and J ends lost 5 bases and 6 bases, in that order; junction bases with no gene match: 7. This CDR3 has 14 amino acids. Written as DNA, the CDR3 is TGTGCCAGCAGTATACAGGGGATCCCCAATGAGCAGTTCTTC. It translates to CASSIQGIPNEQFF.

This clonotype was observed many times. This chain links TRBV10-3 with TRBJ1-1, with D possibly TRBD1 on 5 matching bases. Germline values: CDR1 ENHRY, CDR2 SYGVKD. This CDR3 spans 13 amino acids. V shed 10 bases and J shed 1 base, with 13 bases lying between them. CDR3 loop: CATHLGGNTEAFF. DNA of the CDR3: TGTGCCACCCATTTGGGGGGGAACACTGAAGCTTTCTTT.

The sample holds many counts of this clonotype. This chain joins TRBV5-1 and TRBJ2-7; TRBD1 is a possible D gene (6 bases). This CDR3 spans 15 amino acids. Trimming pared 5 bases from V and 2 bases from J, leaving 17 bases between. Germline V gene data show CDR1 as SGHRS and CDR2 as YFSETQ. The CDR3 coding sequence is TGCGCCAGCAGATCTGGGGCAGGGGAGACCTACGAGCAGTACTTC. Its protein product is CASRSGAGETYEQYF.

This clonotype was recorded at least ten times. This rearrangement joins TRBV6-1 to TRBJ2-2; 12 bases are a match to TRBD1. Trimming took 7 bases from V and 3 from J; bases not matched to a gene: 9. Germline V gene lookup returns CDR1 MNHNS and CDR2 SASEGT. This CDR3 has 17 amino acids. The CDR3 DNA reads as TGTGCCAGCAATCCGGGACAGGGGGCGGCTGACACCGGGGAGCTGTTTTTT. Translating it yields CASNPGQGAADTGELFF.

This clonotype was observed at least ten times. This chain links TRBV2 with TRBJ2-5; D might be TRBD2 (5 bases). V gave up 1 base and J gave up 2 bases, with 5 bases separating them. This CDR3 has 13 amino acids. The germline CDR1 and CDR2 sequences are SNHLY and FYNNEI. DNA of the CDR3: TGTGCCAGCAGTGAAGGAGGGCAAGAGACCCAGTACTTC. It is translated as CASSEGGQETQYF.

Only a few counts were recorded for this clonotype. The chain uses TRBV6-1 and TRBJ1-1, with TRBD1 identical over 9 bases. V lost 5 bases and J lost 0; bases outside the gene matches: 7. Germline CDR1 is MNHNS and CDR2 is SASEGT. This CDR3 has 16 amino acids. The CDR3 region has the DNA TGTGCCAGCAGTAGGGGACAGGGAAACATGAACACTGAAGCTTTCTTT. Its translation is CASSRGQGNMNTEAFF.

This clonotype was observed at least ten times. This chain links TRBV7-8 with TRBJ1-1; D gene ambiguous. V was shortened by 5 bases and J by 3 bases, with 10 bases between the two germline ends. The germline gives CDR1 SGHVS, CDR2 FQNEAQ. The CDR3 length is 13 residues. CDR3 amino acids: CASSLDRYTEAFF. CDR3 sequence (DNA): TGTGCCAGCAGCCTGGACCGATACACTGAAGCTTTCTTT.